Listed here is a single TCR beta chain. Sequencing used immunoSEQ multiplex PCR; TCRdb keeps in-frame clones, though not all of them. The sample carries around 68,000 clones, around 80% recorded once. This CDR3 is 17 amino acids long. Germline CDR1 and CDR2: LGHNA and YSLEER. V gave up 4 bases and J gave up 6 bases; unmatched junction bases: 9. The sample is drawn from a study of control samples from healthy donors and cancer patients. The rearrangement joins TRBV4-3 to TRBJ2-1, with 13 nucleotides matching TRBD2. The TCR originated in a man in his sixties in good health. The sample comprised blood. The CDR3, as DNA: TGCGCCAGCAGCCGAGAAACCGGGACTAGCGGGGCCAATGAGCAGTTCTTC. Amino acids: CASSRETGTSGANEQFF.